One and the same sample provided the 3 T cell receptor beta chains below, sequenced in a study of blood T cells in healthy people across ages. Then a second PCR, running about 6 to 11 cycles, was carried out with a sample-barcoded 5' primer and a J-beta primer mix. In TCRdb, the 5' RACE reads were re-called with MiXCR into one record per CDR3 protein. The table shows about 640,000 distinct CDR3 sequences, with approximately 30% occurring only once. The sample consisted of blood. The receptors originated from a woman of 80 years or more in good health.

This clonotype was detected many times. The chain has TRBV20-1 and TRBJ2-7; D possibly corresponds to TRBD1 (6 bases). Germline CDR1 DFQATT, CDR2 SNEGSKA (reference sequence). The V end lost 1 base, the J end lost 6 bases, and 16 bases lay between the germline ends. The CDR3 is made up of 14 amino acids. Here the CDR3 reads CSARVGAGAVEQYF. The CDR3 nucleotides are TGCAGTGCTAGAGTGGGGGCAGGGGCCGTCGAGCAGTACTTC.

This clonotype was seen at least ten times. The chain is built from TRBV3-1 and TRBJ2-1; D is possibly TRBD2 (5 bases). Trimming took 4 bases from V and 8 from J, leaving 18 bases between them. The germline gives CDR1 LGHDT, CDR2 YNNKEL (reference sequence). This CDR3 spans 15 amino acids. CDR3 nucleotide sequence: TGTGCCAGCAGCCCCCCCGGGGAAAGGATCTATGAGCAGTTCTTC. The encoded protein is CASSPPGERIYEQFF.

This clonotype was seen many times. The rearrangement uses TRBV12-3 or TRBV12-4 and TRBJ2-1; TRBD1 agrees at 7 bases. CDR3 length equals 14 residues. Trimming took 1 base from V and 5 from J; bases not matched to a gene: 2. CDR3 sequence reads: CASSLGDRDNEQFF. CDR3 DNA sequence: TGTGCCAGCAGTTTAGGGGACAGAGACAATGAGCAGTTCTTC.